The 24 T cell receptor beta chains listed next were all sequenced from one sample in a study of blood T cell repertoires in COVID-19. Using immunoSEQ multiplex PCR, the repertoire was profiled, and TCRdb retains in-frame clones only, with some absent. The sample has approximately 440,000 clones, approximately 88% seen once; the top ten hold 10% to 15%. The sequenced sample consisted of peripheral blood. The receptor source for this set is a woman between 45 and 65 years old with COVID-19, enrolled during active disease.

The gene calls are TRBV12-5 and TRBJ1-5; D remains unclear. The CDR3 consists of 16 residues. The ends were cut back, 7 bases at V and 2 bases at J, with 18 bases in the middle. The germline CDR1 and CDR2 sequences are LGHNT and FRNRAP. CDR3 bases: TGTGCTAGTGCCAAGCTACTCGGGAGTGGCAATCAGCCCCAGCATTTT. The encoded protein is CASAKLLGSGNQPQHF.

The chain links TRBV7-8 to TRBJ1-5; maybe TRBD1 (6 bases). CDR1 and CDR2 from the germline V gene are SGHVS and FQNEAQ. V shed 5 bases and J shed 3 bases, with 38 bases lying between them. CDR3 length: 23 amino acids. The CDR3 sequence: CASSPQLYPGTAGAAPYNQPQHF. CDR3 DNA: TGTGCCAGCAGCCCCCAACTATACCCCGGAACGGCGGGGGCGGCCCCCTACAATCAGCCCCAGCATTTT.

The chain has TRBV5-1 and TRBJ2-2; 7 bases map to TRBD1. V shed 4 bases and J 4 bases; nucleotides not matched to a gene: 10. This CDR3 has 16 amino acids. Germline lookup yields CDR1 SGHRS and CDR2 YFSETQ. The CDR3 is CASSQRQGTGTGELFF. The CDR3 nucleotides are TGCGCCAGCAGCCAGAGACAGGGCACGGGCACCGGGGAGCTGTTTTTT.

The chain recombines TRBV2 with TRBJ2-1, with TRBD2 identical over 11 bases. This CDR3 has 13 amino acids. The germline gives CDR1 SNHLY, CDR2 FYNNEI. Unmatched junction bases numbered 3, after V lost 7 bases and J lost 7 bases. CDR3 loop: CASISGGGNEQFF. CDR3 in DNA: TGTGCCAGCATTAGCGGGGGGGGGAATGAGCAGTTCTTC.

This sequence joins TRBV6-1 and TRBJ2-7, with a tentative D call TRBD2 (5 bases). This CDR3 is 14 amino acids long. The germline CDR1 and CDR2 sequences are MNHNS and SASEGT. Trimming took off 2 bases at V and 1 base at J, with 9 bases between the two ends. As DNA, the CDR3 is TGTGCCAGCAGTGAACAGAGGGATTCCTACGAGCAGTACTTC. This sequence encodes CASSEQRDSYEQYF.

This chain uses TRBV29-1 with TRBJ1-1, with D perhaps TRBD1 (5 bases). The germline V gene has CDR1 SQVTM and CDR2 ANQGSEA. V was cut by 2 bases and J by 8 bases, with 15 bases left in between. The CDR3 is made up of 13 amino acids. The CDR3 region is CSVERRQSLEAFF. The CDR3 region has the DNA TGCAGCGTTGAAAGGAGACAGTCGTTGGAAGCTTTCTTT.

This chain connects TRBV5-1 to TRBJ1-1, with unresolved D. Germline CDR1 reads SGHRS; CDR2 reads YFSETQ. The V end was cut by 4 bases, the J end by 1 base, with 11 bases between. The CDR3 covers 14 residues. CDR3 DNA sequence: TGCGCCAGCAGCGTATTCCAGGAGAACACTGAAGCTTTCTTT. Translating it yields CASSVFQENTEAFF.

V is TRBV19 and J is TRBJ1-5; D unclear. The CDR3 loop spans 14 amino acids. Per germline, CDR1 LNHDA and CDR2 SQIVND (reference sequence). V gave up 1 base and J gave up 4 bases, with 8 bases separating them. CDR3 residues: CASSIASENQPQHF. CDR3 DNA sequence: TGTGCCAGTAGTATAGCCAGCGAGAATCAGCCCCAGCATTTT.

The CDR3 loop is CASSDSTGGFGYTF. The CDR3 nucleotides read TGTGCCAGCAGTGACTCGACAGGGGGATTCGGCTACACCTTC. The J gene is TRBJ1-2, the V gene TRBV25-1, with TRBD1 matching 9 bases. V dropped 3 bases and J dropped 8; count of bases not matched to a gene: 7. The germline CDR1 and CDR2 sequences are MGHDK and SYGVNS. There are 14 residues in the CDR3.

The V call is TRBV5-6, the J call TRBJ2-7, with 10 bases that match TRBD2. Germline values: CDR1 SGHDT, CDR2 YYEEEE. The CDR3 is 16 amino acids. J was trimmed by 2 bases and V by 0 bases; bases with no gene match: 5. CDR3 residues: CASSLGISGGAYEQYF. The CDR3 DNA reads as TGTGCCAGCAGCTTGGGTATAAGCGGGGGGGCCTACGAGCAGTACTTC.

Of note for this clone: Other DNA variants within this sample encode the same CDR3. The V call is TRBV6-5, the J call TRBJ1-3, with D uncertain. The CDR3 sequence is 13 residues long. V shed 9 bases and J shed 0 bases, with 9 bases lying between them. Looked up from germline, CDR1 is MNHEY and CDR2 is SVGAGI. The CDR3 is CASRLSSGNTIYF. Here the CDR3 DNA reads TGTGCCAGTAGACTGAGCTCTGGAAACACCATATATTTT.

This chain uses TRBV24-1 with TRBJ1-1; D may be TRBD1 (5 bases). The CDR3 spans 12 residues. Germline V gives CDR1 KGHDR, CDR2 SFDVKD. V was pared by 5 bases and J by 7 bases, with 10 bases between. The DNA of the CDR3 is TGTGCCACCAGTGCCCCGGGGGATGAAGCTTTCTTT. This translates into CATSAPGDEAFF.

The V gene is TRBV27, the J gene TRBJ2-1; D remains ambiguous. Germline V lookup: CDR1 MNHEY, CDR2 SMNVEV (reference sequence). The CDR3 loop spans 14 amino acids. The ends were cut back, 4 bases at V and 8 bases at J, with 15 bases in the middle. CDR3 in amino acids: CASSSRSGSDEQFF. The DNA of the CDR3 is TGTGCCAGCAGTTCTCGGTCGGGTTCGGATGAGCAGTTCTTC.

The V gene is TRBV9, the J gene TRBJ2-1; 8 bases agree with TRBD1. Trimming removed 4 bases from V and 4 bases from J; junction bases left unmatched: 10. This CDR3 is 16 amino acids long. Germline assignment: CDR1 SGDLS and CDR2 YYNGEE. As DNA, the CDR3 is TGTGCCAGCAGCACCCGCCTGGACAGGGAATACAATGAGCAGTTCTTC. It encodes CASSTRLDREYNEQFF.

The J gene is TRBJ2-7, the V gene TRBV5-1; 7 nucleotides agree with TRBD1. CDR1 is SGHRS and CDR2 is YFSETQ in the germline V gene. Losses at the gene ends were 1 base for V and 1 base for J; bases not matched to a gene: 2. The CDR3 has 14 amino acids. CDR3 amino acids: CASSLSTGSYEQYF. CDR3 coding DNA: TGCGCCAGCAGCTTGTCGACAGGGTCCTACGAGCAGTACTTC.

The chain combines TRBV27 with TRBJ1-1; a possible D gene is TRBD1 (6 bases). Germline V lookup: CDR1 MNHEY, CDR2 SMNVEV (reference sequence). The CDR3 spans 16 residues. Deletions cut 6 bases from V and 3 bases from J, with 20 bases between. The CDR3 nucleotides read TGTGCCAGCAGACCCCACAGGGACCGCTGGGACACTGAAGCTTTCTTT. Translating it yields CASRPHRDRWDTEAFF.

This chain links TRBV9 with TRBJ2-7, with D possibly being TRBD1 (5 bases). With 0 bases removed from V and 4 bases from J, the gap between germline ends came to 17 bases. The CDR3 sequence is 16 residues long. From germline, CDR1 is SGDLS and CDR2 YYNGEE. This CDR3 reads CASSVGGGDMEYEQYF. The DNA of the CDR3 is TGTGCCAGCAGCGTAGGGGGCGGAGATATGGAATACGAGCAGTACTTC.

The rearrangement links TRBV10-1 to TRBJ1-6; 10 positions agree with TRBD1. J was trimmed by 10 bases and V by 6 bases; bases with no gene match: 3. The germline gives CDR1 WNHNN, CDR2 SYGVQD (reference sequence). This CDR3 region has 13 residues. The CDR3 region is CASSSGQGSPLHF. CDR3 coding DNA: TGCGCCAGCAGCTCGGGACAGGGGTCACCCCTCCACTTT.

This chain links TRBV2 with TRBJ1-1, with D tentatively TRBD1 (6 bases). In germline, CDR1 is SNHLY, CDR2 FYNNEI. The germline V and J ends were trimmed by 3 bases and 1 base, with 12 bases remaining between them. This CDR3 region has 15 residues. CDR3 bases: TGTGCCAGCAGTGACGAGTGGACAGCGAACACTGAAGCTTTCTTT. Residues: CASSDEWTANTEAFF.

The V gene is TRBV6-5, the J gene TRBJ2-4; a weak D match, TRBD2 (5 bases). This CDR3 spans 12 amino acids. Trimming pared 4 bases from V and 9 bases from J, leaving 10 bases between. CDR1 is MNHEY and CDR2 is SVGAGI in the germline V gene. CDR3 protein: CASSSRRGIQYF. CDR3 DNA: TGTGCCAGCAGTTCACGTCGGGGCATTCAGTACTTC.

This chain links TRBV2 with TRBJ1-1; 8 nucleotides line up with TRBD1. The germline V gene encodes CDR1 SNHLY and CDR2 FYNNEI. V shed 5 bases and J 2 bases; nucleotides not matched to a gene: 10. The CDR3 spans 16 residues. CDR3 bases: TGTGCCAGCAGTCTCCAGGGGGCAGCAGGAAACACTGAAGCTTTCTTT. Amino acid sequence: CASSLQGAAGNTEAFF.

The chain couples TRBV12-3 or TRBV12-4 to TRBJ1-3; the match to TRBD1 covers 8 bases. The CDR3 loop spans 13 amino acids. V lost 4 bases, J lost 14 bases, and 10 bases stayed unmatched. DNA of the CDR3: TGTGCCAGCAGTTGGCGGACAGGGTCACGTCTATATTTT. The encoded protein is CASSWRTGSRLYF.

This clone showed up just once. The CDR3 spells CASSWAHSQNTGELFF. CDR3 sequence (DNA): TGTGCCAGCAGCTGGGCCCACAGCCAGAACACCGGGGAGCTGTTTTTT. The chain couples TRBV5-5 to TRBJ2-2; D remains ambiguous. V lost 3 bases, J lost 1 base, and 13 bases lay in between. This CDR3 has 16 amino acids. The germline gives CDR1 SGHKS, CDR2 YYEKEE (reference sequence).

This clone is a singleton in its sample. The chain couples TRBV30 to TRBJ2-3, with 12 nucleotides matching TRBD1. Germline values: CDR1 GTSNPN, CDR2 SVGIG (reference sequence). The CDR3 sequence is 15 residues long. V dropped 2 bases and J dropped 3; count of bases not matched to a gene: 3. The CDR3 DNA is TGTGCCTGGAGTTCGGGACAGGGGGCAACAGATACGCAGTATTTT. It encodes CAWSSGQGATDTQYF.